This entry concerns a single T cell receptor (beta chain). Libraries were prepared by immunoSEQ multiplex PCR; TCRdb keeps only in-frame clonotypes and omits some of them. The sample holds just over 80,000 clones, 70% to 85% seen once. CDR1 and CDR2 from the germline V gene are MNHEY and SMNVEV (reference sequence). The CDR3 extends over 15 amino acids. Deletions cut 4 bases from V and 11 bases from J, with 21 bases between. The data were obtained in a study of T cell clones after liver transplantation. The rearrangement uses TRBV27 and TRBJ2-1; a weak D match, TRBD2 (6 bases). The receptor was isolated from a human patient who received a liver transplant. Some T cells may originate from the graft donor. This specimen was CD4+ T cells from blood, taken approximately 45 months after liver transplant. The DNA for the CDR3 is TGTGCCAGCAGTTACCAAGGAGCCGGGACTTCGAAGCAGTTCTTC. This translates into CASSYQGAGTSKQFF.